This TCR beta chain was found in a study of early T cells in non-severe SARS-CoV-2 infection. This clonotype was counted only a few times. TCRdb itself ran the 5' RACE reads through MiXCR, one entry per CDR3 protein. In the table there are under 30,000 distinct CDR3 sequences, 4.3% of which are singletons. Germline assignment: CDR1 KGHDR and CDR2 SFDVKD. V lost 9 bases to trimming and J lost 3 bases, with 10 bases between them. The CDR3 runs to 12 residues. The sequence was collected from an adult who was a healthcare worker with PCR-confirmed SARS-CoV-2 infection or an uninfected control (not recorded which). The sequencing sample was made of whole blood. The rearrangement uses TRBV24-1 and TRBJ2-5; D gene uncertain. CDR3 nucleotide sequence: TGTGCCACCGGTACGGAGAAAGAGACCCAGTACTTC. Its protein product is CATGTEKETQYF.